This TCR beta chain derives from a study of blood T cell repertoires in COVID-19. Study as a whole: The United States, Italy and Spain supplied acute and convalescent COVID-19 samples. From T cells, B-cell-depleted T cells, or PBMCs came the material, which was cDNA or gDNA.

V lost 6 bases to trimming and J lost 4 bases; unmatched junction nucleotides: 8. Germline values: CDR1 SGHRS, CDR2 YFSETQ. The CDR3 runs to 15 residues. In the original analysis: It was from reference gene primer amplification that nucleated cell counts were estimated. Measured with immunoSEQ multiplex PCR; TCRdb has only the in-frame clones, and not every one. The V and J calls and clone size were taken over from that table, and D and trimming were inferred from the DNA. This repertoire shows over 200,000 clones, around 90% found once; its top ten account for roughly 6%. The origin of this receptor is a man aged 60-69 years who had recovered from COVID-19. V usage is TRBV5-1 and J usage is TRBJ2-1, with TRBD2 matching 9 bases. Sequencing was carried out using peripheral blood. Written as DNA, the CDR3 is TGCGCCAGCAACCTAAGCGGGGGGCAGTACAATGAGCAGTTCTTC. This codes for CASNLSGGQYNEQFF.